The T cell receptor beta chain described here comes from a study of cytomegalovirus exposure and HLA in healthy donors. Study-level findings and limits: Previous analysis showed most TCR beta V segments were productive about 90% or about 30% of the time. TRBV6-2, TRBV6-3 and some other V segments were excluded as indistinguishable. Certain sequence variants were highly shared and formed a cluster, and this cluster was likely a sequencing artifact.

The CDR3 covers 14 residues. The germline V and J ends were trimmed by 5 bases and 4 bases, with 15 bases remaining between them. Looked up from germline, CDR1 is SGHAT and CDR2 is FQNNGV. The primer mix had 60 Vbeta and 13 Jbeta primers. Assay: immunoSEQ multiplex PCR; the TCRdb copy retains only in-frame clones and omits some. The data show 150,000 to 200,000 clones, roughly 83% seen once. For this clone: Its antigen is not known.

Sequencing was done on a sample of PBMCs. The receptor was isolated from a woman in her forties or fifties in good health and CMV-seronegative. The chain carries TRBV11-2 and TRBJ2-7, with D possibly TRBD1 on 6 matching bases. This CDR3 is CASSPRQGKYEQYF. The CDR3 nucleotides read TGTGCCAGCAGCCCCCGGCAGGGGAAATACGAGCAGTACTTC.